The source of this T cell receptor (beta chain) is a study of T cell responses to AZD1222 COVID-19 vaccine. This clone was seen more than once but under ten times. Its antigen is unidentified. V gave up 9 bases and J gave up 6 bases, with 18 bases separating them. CDR3 size: 14 residues. The germline V gene encodes CDR1 LNHDA and CDR2 SQIVND (reference sequence). Findings and caveats of the study: Among vaccine-associated CD4 TCRs, coverage spanned spike, with dominance at 160-218 and 743-854.

Clones were read by immunoSEQ multiplex PCR, and TCRdb kept only the in-frame ones, dropping some. The repertoire has around 70,000 clones, about nine tenths of them found once; the top ten carry roughly 2.4%. The chain joins TRBV19 to TRBJ1-5, with no clear D. The sequences come from peripheral blood, collected on day 0 of AZD1222 vaccination. This clonotype originated in an adult in good health. In DNA form, the CDR3 reads TGTGCCAGCCGCCGGGAGGGATCGGGTCAGCCCCAGCATTTT. Its protein is CASRREGSGQPQHF.